The 10 T cell receptor beta chains listed next were all sequenced from one sample in a study of cytomegalovirus exposure and HLA in healthy donors. Vbeta (60) and Jbeta (13) primers were used in the PCR. Sequencing used immunoSEQ multiplex PCR; TCRdb keeps in-frame clones, though not all of them. This sample has 100,000 to 150,000 clones; roughly four fifths occur once, and the top ten carry about 1.8%. Sequenced: PBMCs. The receptors originated from a man in his forties or fifties in good health and CMV-seronegative.

The genes are TRBV5-4 and TRBJ2-6; D unclear. The CDR3 spans 17 residues. Trimming left V 0 bases short and J 0 bases short, with 10 bases between. Per germline, CDR1 SGHNT and CDR2 YYREEE (reference sequence). CDR3 in DNA: TGTGCCAGCAGCTTGGGCACACCCCACTCTGGGGCCAACGTCCTGACTTTC. Its protein is CASSLGTPHSGANVLTF.

This clone came up once. The genes are TRBV5-4 and TRBJ2-5; 8 bases agree with TRBD1. Germline CDR1 reads SGHNT; CDR2 reads YYREEE (reference sequence). V dropped 0 bases and J dropped 2; count of bases not matched to a gene: 6. CDR3 length: 16 amino acids. The CDR3: CASSLGGTGGQETQYF. The CDR3, as DNA: TGTGCCAGCAGCTTGGGGGGGACAGGTGGGCAAGAGACCCAGTACTTC.

The rearrangement links TRBV11-1 to TRBJ2-2; D perhaps matches TRBD2 (5 bases). Germline V lookup: CDR1 SGHAT, CDR2 FQDESV (reference sequence). V was trimmed by 5 bases and J by 6 bases, leaving 13 bases between them. The CDR3 is made up of 14 amino acids. The CDR3 loop is CASSDLTRAGELFF. CDR3 DNA sequence: TGTGCCAGCAGCGACCTAACTAGGGCCGGGGAGCTGTTTTTT.

This clone has only a few counts. This chain joins TRBV9 and TRBJ2-3, with 10 positions matching TRBD2. The CDR3 sequence is 18 residues long. Per germline, CDR1 SGDLS and CDR2 YYNGEE. After removal of 0 bases from V and 0 bases from J, the junction contained 7 bases not matched to a gene. The CDR3 loop is CASSVGQRGGRSTDTQYF. As DNA, the CDR3 is TGTGCCAGCAGCGTAGGGCAGCGGGGGGGCCGAAGCACAGATACGCAGTATTTT.

The rearrangement links TRBV7-8 to TRBJ1-1, with 7 bases lining up with TRBD1. CDR3 length: 12 amino acids. Germline V gene data show CDR1 as SGHVS and CDR2 as FQNEAQ. The junction had 4 bases not matched to a gene; V was cut back by 3 bases and J by 9 bases. The CDR3, as DNA: TGTGCCAGCAGCTTCCCGGGACAGAAAGCTTTCTTT. Translating it yields CASSFPGQKAFF.

The DNA for the CDR3 is TGTGCCAGCAGACCTCTCAGGGCAACTAATGAAAAACTGTTTTTT. As protein: CASRPLRATNEKLFF. The chain employs TRBV2 and TRBJ1-4; D might be TRBD1 (5 bases). Germline V gives CDR1 SNHLY, CDR2 FYNNEI. V lost 6 bases and J 0 bases, leaving 11 bases between the germline ends. The CDR3 is 15 amino acids.

V usage is TRBV21-1 and J usage is TRBJ2-7; TRBD1 is the table's D call, not checked against the DNA. TRBV21-1 is reported as a pseudogene. The length of the CDR3 is 19 residues. As DNA, the CDR3 is TGTGCCAGCAGCAGGGGCAAGGACACCCCCAACCCCCTCTCCTACGAGCAGTACGTC. The encoded protein is CASSRGKDTPNPLSYEQYV.

This chain links TRBV4-3 with TRBJ2-1, with 8 positions matching TRBD2. Germline V gives CDR1 LGHNA, CDR2 YSLEER. After removal of 0 bases from V and 9 bases from J, the junction contained 10 bases not matched to a gene. CDR3 size: 16 residues. CDR3 nucleotide sequence: TGCGCCAGCAGCCAAGAACCTAGCCGACGGGGGGGTGAGCAGTTCTTC. Protein: CASSQEPSRRGGEQFF.

The chain recombines TRBV18 with TRBJ2-7; the match to TRBD1 covers 7 bases. The junction had 2 bases not matched to a gene; V was cut back by 3 bases and J by 3 bases. Germline lookup yields CDR1 KGHSH and CDR2 LQKENI. The CDR3 runs to 13 residues. The CDR3, as DNA: TGTGCCAGCTCACCGGGACAGTACTACGAGCAGTACTTC. Amino acids: CASSPGQYYEQYF.

Remarks on this clone: The junction departs from germline at one end; a sequencing error may be responsible. The V and J genes are TRBV7-9 and TRBJ2-1; 14 nucleotides line up with TRBD2. This CDR3 comprises 16 residues. CDR1 is SEHNR, CDR2 FQNEAQ, per germline (reference sequence). CDR3 sequence reads: CSSSSGTSGGYNEQFF. Here the CDR3 DNA reads TGTTCCAGCAGCTCCGGGACTAGCGGGGGTTACAATGAGCAGTTCTTC.